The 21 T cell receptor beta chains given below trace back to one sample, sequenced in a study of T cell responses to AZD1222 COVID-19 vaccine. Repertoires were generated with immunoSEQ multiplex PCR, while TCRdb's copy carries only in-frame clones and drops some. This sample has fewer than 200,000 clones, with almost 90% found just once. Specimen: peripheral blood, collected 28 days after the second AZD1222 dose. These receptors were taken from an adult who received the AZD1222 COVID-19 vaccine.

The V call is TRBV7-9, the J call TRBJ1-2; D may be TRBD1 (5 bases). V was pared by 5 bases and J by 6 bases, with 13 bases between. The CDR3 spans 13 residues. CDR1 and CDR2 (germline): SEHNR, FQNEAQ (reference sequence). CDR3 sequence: CASSRGTLDGYTF. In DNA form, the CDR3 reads TGTGCCAGCAGCCGGGGGACTCTTGATGGCTACACCTTC.

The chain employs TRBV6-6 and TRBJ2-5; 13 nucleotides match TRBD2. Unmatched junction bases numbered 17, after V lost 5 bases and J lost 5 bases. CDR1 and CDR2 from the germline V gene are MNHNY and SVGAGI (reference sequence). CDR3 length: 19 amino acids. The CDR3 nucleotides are TGTGCCAGCAGTCGATCGGACAGTAGACTAGCGGGGGGTTTGGAGACCCAGTACTTC. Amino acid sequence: CASSRSDSRLAGGLETQYF.

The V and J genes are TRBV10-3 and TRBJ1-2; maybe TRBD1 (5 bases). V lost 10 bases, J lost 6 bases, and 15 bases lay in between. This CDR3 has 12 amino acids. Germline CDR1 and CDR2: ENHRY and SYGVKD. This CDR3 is CATTRGPDGYTF. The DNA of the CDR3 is TGTGCCACGACTAGGGGCCCTGATGGCTACACCTTC.

CDR3 loop: CASSHQWANSPLHF. CDR3 in DNA: TGTGCCAGCAGCCATCAGTGGGCAAATTCACCCCTCCACTTT. V gene TRBV3-1 (or the pseudogene TRBV3-2) combines with J gene TRBJ1-6; the D is unclear. V shed 3 bases and J shed 7 bases, with 10 bases lying between them. Germline-derived CDR1 and CDR2 are LGHDT and YNNKEL (reference sequence). The CDR3 extends over 14 amino acids.

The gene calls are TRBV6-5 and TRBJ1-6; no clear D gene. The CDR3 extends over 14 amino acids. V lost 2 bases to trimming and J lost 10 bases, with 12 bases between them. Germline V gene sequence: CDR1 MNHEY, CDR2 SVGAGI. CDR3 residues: CASSYIGGHSPLHF. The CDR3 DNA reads TGTGCCAGCAGTTACATCGGAGGTCACTCACCCCTCCACTTT.

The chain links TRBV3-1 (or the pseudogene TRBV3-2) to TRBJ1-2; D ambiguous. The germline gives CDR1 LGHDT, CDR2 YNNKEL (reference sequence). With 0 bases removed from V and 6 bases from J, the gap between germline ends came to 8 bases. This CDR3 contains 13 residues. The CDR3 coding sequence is TGTGCCAGCAGCCAAGATAGGTTGGATGGCTACACCTTC. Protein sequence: CASSQDRLDGYTF.

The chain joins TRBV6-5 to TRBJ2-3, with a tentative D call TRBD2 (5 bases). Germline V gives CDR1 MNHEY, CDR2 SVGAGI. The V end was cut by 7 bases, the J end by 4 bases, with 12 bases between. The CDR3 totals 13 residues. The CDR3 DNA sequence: TGTGCCAGCACTACCGACGGGGCAGATACGCAGTATTTT. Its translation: CASTTDGADTQYF.

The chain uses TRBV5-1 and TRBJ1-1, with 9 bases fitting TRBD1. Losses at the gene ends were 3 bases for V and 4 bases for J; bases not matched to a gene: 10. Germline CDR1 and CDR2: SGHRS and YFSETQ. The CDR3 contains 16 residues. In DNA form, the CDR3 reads TGCGCCAGCAGCTCCTGGACAGGGGAACGGGGCACTGAAGCTTTCTTT. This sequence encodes CASSSWTGERGTEAFF. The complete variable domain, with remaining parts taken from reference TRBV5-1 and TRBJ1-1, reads KAGVTQTPRYLIKTRGQQVTLSCSPISGHRSVSWYQQTPGQGLQFLFEYFSETQRNKGNFPGRFSGRQFSNSRSEMNVSTLELGDSALYLCASSSWTGERGTEAFFGQGTRLTVV.

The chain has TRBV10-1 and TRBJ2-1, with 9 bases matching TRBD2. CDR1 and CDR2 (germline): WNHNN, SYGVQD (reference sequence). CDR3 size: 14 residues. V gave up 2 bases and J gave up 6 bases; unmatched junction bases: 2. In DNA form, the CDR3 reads TGCGCCAGCAGTGAGATTAGCGGGGGCAATGAGCAGTTCTTC. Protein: CASSEISGGNEQFF.

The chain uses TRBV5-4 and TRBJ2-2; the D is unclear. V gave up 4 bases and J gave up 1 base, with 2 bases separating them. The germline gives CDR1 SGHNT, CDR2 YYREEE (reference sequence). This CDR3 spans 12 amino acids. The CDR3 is CASSQNTGELFF. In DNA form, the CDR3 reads TGTGCCAGCAGCCAGAACACCGGGGAGCTGTTTTTT. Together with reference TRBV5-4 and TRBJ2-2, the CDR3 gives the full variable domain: ETGVTQSPTHLIKTRGQQVTLRCSSQSGHNTVSWYQQALGQGPQFIFQYYREEENGRGNFPPRFSGLQFPNYSSELNVNALELDDSALYLCASSQNTGELFFGEGSRLTVL.

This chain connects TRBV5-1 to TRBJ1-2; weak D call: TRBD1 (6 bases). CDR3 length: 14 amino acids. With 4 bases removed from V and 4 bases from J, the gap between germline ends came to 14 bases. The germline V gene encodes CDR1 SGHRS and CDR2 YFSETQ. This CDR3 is CASSQDRGGYGYTF. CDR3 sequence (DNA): TGCGCCAGCAGCCAGGACAGAGGGGGCTATGGCTACACCTTC.

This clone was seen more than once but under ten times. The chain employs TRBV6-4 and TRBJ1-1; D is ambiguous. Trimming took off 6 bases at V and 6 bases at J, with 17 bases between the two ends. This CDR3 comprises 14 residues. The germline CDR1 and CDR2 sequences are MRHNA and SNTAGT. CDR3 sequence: CASSASREAPEAFF. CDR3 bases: TGTGCCAGCAGCGCCAGCCGGGAGGCCCCTGAAGCTTTCTTT.

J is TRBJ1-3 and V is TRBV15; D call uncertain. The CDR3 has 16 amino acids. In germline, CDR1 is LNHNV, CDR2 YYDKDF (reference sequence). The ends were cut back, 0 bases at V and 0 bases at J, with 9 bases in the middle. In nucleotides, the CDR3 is TGTGCCACCAGCAGAGATGACGTTACCTCTGGAAACACCATATATTTT. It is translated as CATSRDDVTSGNTIYF.

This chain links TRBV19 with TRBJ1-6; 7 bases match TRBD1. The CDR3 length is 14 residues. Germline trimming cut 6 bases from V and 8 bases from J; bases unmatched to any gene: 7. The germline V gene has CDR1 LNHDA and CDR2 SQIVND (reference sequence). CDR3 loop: CASRMTGNDSPLHF. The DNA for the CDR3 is TGTGCCAGTAGGATGACAGGGAACGATTCACCCCTCCACTTT.

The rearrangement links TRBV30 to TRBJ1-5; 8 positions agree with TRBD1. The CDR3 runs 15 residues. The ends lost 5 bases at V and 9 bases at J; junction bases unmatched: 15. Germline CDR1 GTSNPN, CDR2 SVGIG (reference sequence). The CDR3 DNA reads TGTGCCTGGGGTTCACGTGGACAGGGTGTACGGCCCCAGCATTTT. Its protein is CAWGSRGQGVRPQHF.

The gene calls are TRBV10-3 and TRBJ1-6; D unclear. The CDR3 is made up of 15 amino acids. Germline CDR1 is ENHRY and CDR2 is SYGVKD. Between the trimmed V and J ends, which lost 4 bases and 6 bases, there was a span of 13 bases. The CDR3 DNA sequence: TGTGCCATCAGTGGAAGAGGGAGTAGTAATTCACCCCTCCACTTT. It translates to CAISGRGSSNSPLHF.

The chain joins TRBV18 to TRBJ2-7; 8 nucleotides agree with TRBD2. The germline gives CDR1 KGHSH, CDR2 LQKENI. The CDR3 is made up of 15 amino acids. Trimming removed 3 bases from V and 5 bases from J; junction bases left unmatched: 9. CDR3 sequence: CASSPAGTSIHEQYF. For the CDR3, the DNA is TGTGCCAGCTCACCGGCCGGGACTAGTATCCACGAGCAGTACTTC.

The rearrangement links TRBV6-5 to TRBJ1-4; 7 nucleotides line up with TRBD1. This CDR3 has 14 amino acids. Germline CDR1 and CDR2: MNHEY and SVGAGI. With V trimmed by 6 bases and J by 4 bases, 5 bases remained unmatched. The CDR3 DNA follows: TGTGCCAGCAGATTAGACAGGGTTAATGAAAAACTGTTTTTT. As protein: CASRLDRVNEKLFF.

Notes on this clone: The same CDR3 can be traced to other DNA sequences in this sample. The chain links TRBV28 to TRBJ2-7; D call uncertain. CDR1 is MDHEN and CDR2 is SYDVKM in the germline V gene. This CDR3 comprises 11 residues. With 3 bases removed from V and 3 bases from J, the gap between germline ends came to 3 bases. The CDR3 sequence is CASSLGYEQYF. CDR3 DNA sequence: TGTGCCAGCAGTTTGGGCTACGAGCAGTACTTC.

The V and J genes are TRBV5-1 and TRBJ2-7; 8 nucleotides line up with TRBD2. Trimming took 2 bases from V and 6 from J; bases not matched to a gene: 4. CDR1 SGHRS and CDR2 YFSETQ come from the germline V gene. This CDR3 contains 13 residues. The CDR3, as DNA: TGCGCCAGCAGCTTTGCGGGGGGAGTCGAGCAGTACTTC. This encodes CASSFAGGVEQYF.

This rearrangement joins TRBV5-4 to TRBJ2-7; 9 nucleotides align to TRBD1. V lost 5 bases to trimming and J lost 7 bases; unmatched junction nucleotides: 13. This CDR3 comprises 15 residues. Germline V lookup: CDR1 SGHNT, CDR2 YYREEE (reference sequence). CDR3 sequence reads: CASSPRQGVSGEQYF. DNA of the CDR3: TGTGCCAGCAGTCCCCGACAGGGGGTTTCGGGTGAGCAGTACTTC.